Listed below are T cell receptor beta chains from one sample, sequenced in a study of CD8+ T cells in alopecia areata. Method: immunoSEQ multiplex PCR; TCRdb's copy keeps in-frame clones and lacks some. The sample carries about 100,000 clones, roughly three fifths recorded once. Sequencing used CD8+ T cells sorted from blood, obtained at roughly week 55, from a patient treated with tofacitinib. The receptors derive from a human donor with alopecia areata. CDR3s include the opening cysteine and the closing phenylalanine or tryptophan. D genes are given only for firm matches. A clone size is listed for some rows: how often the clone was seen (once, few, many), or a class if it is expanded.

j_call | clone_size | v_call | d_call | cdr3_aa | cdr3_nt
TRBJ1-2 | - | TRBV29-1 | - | CSVPPDSQNYGYTF | TGCAGCGTCCCCCCGGACAGTCAGAACTATGGCTACACCTTC
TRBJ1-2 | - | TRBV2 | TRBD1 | CASSAPGTAYGYTF | TGTGCCAGCAGCGCCCCCGGGACAGCTTATGGCTACACCTTC
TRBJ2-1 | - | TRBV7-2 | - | CASTTTNEQFF | TGTGCCAGCACGACAACCAATGAGCAGTTCTTC
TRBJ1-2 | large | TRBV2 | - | CASSGLGRNGYTF | TGTGCCAGCAGTGGTTTGGGTCGTAATGGCTACACCTTC
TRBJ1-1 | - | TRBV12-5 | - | CASGWPRAEAFF | TGTGCTAGTGGGTGGCCCCGGGCTGAAGCTTTCTTT
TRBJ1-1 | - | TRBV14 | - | CASSQSRRLNTEAFF | TGTGCCAGCAGCCAATCCCGGAGGCTGAACACTGAAGCTTTCTTT
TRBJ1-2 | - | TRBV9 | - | CASSVIGTTPNYGYTF | TGTGCCAGCAGCGTAATCGGCACAACTCCGAACTATGGCTACACCTTC
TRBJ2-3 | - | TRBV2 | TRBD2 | CASILAGVQDTQYF | TGTGCCAGCATACTAGCGGGGGTGCAGGATACGCAGTATTTT
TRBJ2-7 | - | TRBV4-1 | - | CASSQDTGDYEQYF | TGCGCCAGCAGCCAAGATACCGGGGACTACGAGCAGTACTTC
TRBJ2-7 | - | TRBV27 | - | CASSPGQYLDEQYF | TGTGCCAGCAGCCCAGGACAGTATTTGGACGAGCAGTACTTC
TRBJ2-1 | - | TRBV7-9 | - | CASSLRKRTYNEQFF | TGTGCCAGCAGCTTACGGAAGAGGACCTACAATGAGCAGTTCTTC
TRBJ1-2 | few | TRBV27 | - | CASRPTLGEGYTF | TGTGCCAGCAGGCCCACCTTGGGGGAAGGCTACACCTTC
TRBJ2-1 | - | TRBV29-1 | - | CSVEGVSGPTSSYNEQFF | TGCAGCGTTGAAGGGGTCTCCGGCCCTACGAGCTCCTACAATGAGCAGTTCTTC
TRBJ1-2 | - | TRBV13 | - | CASSLNREGGYTF | TGTGCCAGCAGCTTGAACAGGGAAGGAGGCTACACCTTC
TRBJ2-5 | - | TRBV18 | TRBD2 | CASSPNRLAGGRRKETQYF | TGTGCCAGCTCACCTAACAGACTAGCGGGGGGCCGGCGGAAAGAGACCCAGTACTTC
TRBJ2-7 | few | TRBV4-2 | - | CASSQDGKEQYF | TGTGCCAGCAGCCAAGATGGAAAAGAGCAGTACTTC
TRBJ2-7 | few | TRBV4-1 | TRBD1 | CASSQRTGRYEQYF | TGCGCCAGCAGCCAAAGGACAGGGAGGTACGAGCAGTACTTC
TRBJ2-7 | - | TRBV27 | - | CASSPSAPGNEQYF | TGTGCCAGCAGTCCGTCGGCCCCAGGGAACGAGCAGTACTTC
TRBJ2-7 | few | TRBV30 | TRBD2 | CACLLRGSSYEQYF | TGTGCCTGCCTTCTGCGGGGGAGCTCCTACGAGCAGTACTTC
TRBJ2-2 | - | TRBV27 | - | CASSPRSGELFF | TGTGCCAGCAGCCCTCGTTCCGGGGAGCTGTTTTTT
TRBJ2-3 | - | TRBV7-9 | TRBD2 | CASSPWGGIADTQYF | TGTGCCAGCAGCCCCTGGGGGGGGATCGCAGATACGCAGTATTTT
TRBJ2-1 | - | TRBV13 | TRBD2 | CASSLTSGGPRNEQFF | TGTGCCAGCAGCTTAACAAGCGGGGGGCCTCGGAATGAGCAGTTCTTC
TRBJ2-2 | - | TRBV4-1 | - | CASRTANTGELFF | TGCGCCAGCCGCACGGCGAACACCGGGGAGCTGTTTTTT
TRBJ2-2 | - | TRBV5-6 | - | CASSLGSAGELFF | TGTGCCAGCAGCTTGGGCTCGGCCGGGGAGCTGTTTTTT
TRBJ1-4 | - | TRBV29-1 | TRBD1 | CSVAGTGGFEEKLFF | TGCAGCGTTGCCGGGACAGGGGGGTTTGAAGAAAAACTGTTTTTT
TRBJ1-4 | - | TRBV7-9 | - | CAGGQDATNEKLFF | TGTGCTGGGGGGCAGGACGCAACTAATGAAAAACTGTTTTTT
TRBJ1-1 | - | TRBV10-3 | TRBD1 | CAISEGQGRIEAFF | TGTGCCATCAGTGAGGGACAGGGGCGAATTGAAGCTTTCTTT
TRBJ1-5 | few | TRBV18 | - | CASSPRRSYSNQPQHF | TGTGCCAGCTCGCCTCGCAGATCATATAGCAATCAGCCCCAGCATTTT
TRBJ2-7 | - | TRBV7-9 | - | CASSGSSSYEQYF | TGTGCCAGCAGTGGGTCGAGCTCCTACGAGCAGTACTTC
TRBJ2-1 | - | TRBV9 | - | CASSVGSTSYNEQFF | TGTGCCAGCAGCGTAGGGTCGACTAGCTACAATGAGCAGTTCTTC
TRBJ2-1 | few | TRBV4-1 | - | CASSQGRGFVNEQFF | TGCGCCAGCAGCCAAGGTCGAGGGTTTGTCAATGAGCAGTTCTTC
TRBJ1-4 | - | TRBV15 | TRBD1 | CATSFRGNEKLFF | TGTGCCACCAGCTTCAGGGGGAATGAAAAACTGTTTTTT
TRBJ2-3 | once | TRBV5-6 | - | CASSPTGFTDTQYF | TGTGCCAGCAGCCCGACTGGGTTCACAGATACGCAGTATTTT
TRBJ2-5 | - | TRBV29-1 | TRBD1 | CSVVVWTGIPRRETQYF | TGCAGCGTTGTCGTCTGGACAGGGATCCCGCGCCGGGAGACCCAGTACTTC
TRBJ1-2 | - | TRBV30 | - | CAWRRERRAYGYTF | TGTGCCTGGAGGAGGGAACGCAGAGCCTATGGCTACACCTTC
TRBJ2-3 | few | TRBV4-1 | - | CASSQTTPRGLTDTQYF | TGCGCCAGCAGCCAAACGACTCCGAGGGGCCTCACAGATACGCAGTATTTT
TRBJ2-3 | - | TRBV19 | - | CASSIVLAGDTQYF | TGTGCCAGTAGTATCGTTCTAGCAGGAGATACGCAGTATTTT
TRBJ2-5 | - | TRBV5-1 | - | CASSLRRGQTQYF | TGCGCCAGCAGCTTGAGAAGGGGACAGACCCAGTACTTC
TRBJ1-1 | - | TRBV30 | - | CAWSVREAFF | TGTGCCTGGAGTGTGAGGGAAGCTTTCTTT
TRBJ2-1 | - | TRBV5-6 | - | CASSFGVGDNEQFF | TGTGCCAGCAGCTTTGGGGTAGGGGACAATGAGCAGTTCTTC
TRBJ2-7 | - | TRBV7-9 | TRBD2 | CASSPPLAGQHYEQYF | TGTGCCAGCAGCCCCCCTCTAGCGGGGCAACACTACGAGCAGTACTTC
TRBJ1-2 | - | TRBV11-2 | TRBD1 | CASSFPRDRGGYGYTF | TGTGCCAGCAGCTTCCCACGGGACAGGGGAGGATATGGCTACACCTTC
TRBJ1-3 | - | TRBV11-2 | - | CASSLGQSYYSGNTIYF | TGTGCCAGCAGCTTAGGACAGTCCTATTACTCTGGAAACACCATATATTTT
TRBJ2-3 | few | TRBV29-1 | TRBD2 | CSVLGLAGASHYTDTQYF | TGCAGCGTCCTCGGACTAGCGGGGGCCTCACACTACACAGATACGCAGTATTTT
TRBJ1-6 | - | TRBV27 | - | CASSILQGYNSPLHF | TGTGCCAGCAGTATTCTCCAGGGTTATAATTCACCCCTCCACTTT
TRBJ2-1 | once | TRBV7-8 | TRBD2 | CASSSPRARLAGTFYNEQFF | TGTGCCAGCAGCTCGCCGAGGGCGCGGTTAGCGGGAACATTCTACAATGAGCAGTTCTTC
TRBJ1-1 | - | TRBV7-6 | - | CASSLSGGGTTEAFF | TGTGCCAGCAGCTTATCGGGAGGGGGGACCACTGAAGCTTTCTTT
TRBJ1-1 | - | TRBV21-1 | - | CASSKAEGQGCEAFF | TGTGCCAGCAGCAAAGCTGAGGGACAGGGCTGCGAAGCTTTCTTT
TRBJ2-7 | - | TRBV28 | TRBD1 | CASSGTGRNYEQYF | TGTGCCAGCAGCGGGACAGGGAGGAACTACGAGCAGTACTTC
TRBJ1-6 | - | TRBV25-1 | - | CASSEYPLGSSYNSPLHF | TGTGCCAGCAGTGAATACCCCCTAGGCTCCTCCTATAATTCACCCCTCCACTTT
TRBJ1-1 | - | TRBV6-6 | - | CASSYEGTEAFF | TGTGCCAGCAGTTACGAAGGCACTGAAGCTTTCTTT
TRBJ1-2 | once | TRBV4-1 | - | CASSQDGAKSF | TGCGCCAGCAGCCAAGATGGGGCCAAGAGCTTC
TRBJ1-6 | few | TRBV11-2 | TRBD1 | CASSYRDRVSPLHF | TGTGCCAGCAGCTACCGGGACAGGGTTTCACCCCTCCACTTT
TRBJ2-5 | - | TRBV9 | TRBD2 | CASSVGAGMETQYF | TGTGCCAGCAGCGTAGGAGCGGGGATGGAGACCCAGTACTTC
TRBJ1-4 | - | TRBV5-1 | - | CASSLLPPMKDEKLFF | TGCGCCAGCAGCTTACTTCCTCCCATGAAGGACGAAAAACTGTTTTTT
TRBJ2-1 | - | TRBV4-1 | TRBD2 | CASSQEASGYNEQFF | TGCGCCAGCAGCCAAGAGGCTAGCGGTTACAATGAGCAGTTCTTC
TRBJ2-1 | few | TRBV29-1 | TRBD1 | CSVPGTGWYNEQFF | TGCAGCGTACCCGGGACAGGGTGGTACAATGAGCAGTTCTTC
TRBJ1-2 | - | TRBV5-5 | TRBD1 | CASSSTGGNYGYTF | TGTGCCAGCAGCTCGACAGGGGGCAACTATGGCTACACCTTC
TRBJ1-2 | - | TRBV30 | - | CAWGFGGGEVLGYTF | TGTGCCTGGGGATTTGGGGGAGGGGAGGTTCTTGGCTACACCTTC
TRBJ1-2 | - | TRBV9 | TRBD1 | CASSDRDSSF | TGTGCCAGCAGCGACCGGGACAGCTCCTTC